The sample holds many counts of the clone carrying this T cell receptor beta chain. The V gene's germline CDR1 is MNHNS and CDR2 SASEGT. V was trimmed by 4 bases and J by 0 bases, leaving 13 bases between them. This CDR3 has 16 residues. Arm-PCR of CDR3 regions and iRepertoire HTBI primers were used to build TCR beta libraries. TCRdb re-analysed the multiplex PCR reads in MiXCR, keeping a single row per CDR3 protein. The sample holds some 460,000 distinct CDR3 sequences; around 15% are singletons and the top ten take about 12%. This specimen belongs to a study of regulatory T cells in long-lasting Graves disease. Specified time point: newly diagnosed GD, antithyroid drugs for less than 3 months. Preparation of the TCR library used RNA extracted from PBMCs. These data also featured in a second study, about T cells in Graves' hyperthyroidism and ophthalmopathy.

The chain combines TRBV6-1 with TRBJ2-1, with D perhaps matching TRBD1 (6 bases). The sequence came from a man aged 35-49 years with Graves disease. Sequences were derived from peripheral blood mononuclear cells (PBMCs), sampled at new diagnosis, from a patient treated with antithyroid drugs. CDR3 in amino acids: CASSGLRGRSYNEQFF. In nucleotides, the CDR3 is TGTGCCAGCAGTGGTCTCAGGGGACGCTCCTACAATGAGCAGTTCTTC.